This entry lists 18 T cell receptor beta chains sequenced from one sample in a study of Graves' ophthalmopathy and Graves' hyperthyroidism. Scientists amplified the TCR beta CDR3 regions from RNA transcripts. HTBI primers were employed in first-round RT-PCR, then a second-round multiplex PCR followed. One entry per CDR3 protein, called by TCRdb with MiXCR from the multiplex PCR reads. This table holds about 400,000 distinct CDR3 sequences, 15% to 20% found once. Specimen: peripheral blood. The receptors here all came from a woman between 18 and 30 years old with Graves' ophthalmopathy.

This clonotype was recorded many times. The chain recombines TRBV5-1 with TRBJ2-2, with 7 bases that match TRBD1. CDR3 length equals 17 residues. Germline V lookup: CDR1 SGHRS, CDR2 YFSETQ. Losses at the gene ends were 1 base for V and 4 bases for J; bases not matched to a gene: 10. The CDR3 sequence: CASSLNDRQGLTGELFF. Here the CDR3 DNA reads TGCGCCAGCAGCTTGAACGACCGACAGGGTCTCACCGGGGAGCTGTTTTTT.

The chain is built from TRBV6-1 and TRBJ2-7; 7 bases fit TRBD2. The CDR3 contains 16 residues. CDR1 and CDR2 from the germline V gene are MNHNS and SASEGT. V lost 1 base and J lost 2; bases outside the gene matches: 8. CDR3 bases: TGTGCCAGCAGTGAAGAGACGCTGGCGGGAGCCTACGAGCAGTACTTC. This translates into CASSEETLAGAYEQYF.

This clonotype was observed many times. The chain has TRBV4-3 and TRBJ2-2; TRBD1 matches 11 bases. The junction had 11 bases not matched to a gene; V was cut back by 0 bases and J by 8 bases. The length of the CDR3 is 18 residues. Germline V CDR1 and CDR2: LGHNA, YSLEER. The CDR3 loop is CASSQDLWDRGEWGELFF. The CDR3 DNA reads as TGCGCCAGCAGCCAAGATCTGTGGGACAGGGGGGAATGGGGGGAGCTGTTTTTT.

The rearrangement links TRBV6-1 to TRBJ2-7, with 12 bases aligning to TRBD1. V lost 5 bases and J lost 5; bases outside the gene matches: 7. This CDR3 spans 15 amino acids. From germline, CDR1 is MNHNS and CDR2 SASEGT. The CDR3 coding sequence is TGTGCCAGCAGTCAGACCGGGACAGGGGGCCACGAGCAGTACTTC. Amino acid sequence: CASSQTGTGGHEQYF.

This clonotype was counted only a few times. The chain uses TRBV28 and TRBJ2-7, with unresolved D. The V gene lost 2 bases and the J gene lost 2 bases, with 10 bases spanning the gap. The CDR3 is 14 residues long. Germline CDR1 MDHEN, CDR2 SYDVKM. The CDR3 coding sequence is TGTGCCAGCAGTTTAGGACGTCTGCCCTACGAGCAGTACTTC. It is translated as CASSLGRLPYEQYF. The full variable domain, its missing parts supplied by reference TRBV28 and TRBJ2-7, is DVKVTQSSRYLVKRTGEKVFLECVQDMDHENMFWYRQDPGLGLRLIYFSYDVKMKEKGDIPEGYSVSREKKERFSLILESASTNQTSMYLCASSLGRLPYEQYFGPGTRLTVT.

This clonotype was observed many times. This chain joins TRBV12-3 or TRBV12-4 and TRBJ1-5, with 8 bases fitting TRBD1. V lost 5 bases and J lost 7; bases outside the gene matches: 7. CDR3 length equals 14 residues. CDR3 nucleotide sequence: TGTGCCAGCAGTCCTGGACAGGGCAGGCAGCCCCAGCATTTT. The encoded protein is CASSPGQGRQPQHF.

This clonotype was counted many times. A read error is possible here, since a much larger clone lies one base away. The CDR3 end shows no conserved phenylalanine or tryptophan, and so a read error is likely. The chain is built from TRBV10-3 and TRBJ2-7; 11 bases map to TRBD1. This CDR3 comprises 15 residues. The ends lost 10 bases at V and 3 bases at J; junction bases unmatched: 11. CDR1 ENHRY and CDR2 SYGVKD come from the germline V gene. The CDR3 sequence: CATLPPGQGGYEQYS. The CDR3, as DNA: TGTGCCACACTTCCCCCGGGACAGGGGGGCTACGAGCAGTACTCC.

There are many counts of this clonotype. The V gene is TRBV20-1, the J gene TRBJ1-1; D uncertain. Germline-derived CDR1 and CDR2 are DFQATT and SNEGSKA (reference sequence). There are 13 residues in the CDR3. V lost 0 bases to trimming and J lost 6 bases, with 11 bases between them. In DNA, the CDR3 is TGCAGTGCTAGAGATTACGCAAGGGCTGAAGCTTTCTTT. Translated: CSARDYARAEAFF.

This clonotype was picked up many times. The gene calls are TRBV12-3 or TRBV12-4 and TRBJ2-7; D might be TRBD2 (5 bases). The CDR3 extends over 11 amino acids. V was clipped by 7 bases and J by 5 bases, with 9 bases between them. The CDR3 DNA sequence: TGTGCCAGCAACCCCGGGAACGAGCAGTACTTC. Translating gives CASNPGNEQYF.

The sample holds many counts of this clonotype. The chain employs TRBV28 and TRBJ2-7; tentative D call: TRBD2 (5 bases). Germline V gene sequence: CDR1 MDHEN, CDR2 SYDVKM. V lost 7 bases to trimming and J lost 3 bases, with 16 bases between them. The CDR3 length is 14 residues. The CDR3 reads CASTGGQSYYEQYF. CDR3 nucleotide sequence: TGTGCCAGCACCGGCGGGCAGTCATACTACGAGCAGTACTTC.

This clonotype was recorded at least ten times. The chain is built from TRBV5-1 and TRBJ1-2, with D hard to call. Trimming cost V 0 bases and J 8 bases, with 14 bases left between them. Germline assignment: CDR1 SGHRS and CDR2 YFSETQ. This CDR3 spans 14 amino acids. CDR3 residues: CASSLEGRGFGYTF. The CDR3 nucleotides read TGCGCCAGCAGCTTGGAAGGGCGCGGCTTCGGCTACACCTTC.

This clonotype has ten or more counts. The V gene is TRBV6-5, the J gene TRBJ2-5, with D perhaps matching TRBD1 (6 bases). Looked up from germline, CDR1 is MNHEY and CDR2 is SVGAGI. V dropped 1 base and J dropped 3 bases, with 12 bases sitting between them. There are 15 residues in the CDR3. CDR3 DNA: TGTGCCAGCAGTTACTTGGGGACAAACAAAGAGACCCAGTACTTC. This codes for CASSYLGTNKETQYF.

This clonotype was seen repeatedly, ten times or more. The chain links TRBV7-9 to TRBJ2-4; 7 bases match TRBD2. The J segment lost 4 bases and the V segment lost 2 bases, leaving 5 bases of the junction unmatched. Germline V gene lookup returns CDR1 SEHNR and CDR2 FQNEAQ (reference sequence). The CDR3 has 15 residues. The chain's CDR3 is CASSLLAEGKNIQYF. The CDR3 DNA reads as TGTGCCAGCAGCTTACTAGCGGAGGGGAAAAACATTCAGTACTTC.

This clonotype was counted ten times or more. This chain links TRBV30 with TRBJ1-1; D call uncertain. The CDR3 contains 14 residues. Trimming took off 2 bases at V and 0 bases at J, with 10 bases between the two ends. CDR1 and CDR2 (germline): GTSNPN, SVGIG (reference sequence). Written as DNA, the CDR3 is TGTGCCTGGAGTTCGGGGATCGTGAACACTGAAGCTTTCTTT. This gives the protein CAWSSGIVNTEAFF. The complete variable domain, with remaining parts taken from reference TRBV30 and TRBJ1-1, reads SQTIHQWPATLVQPVGSPLSLECTVEGTSNPNLYWYRQAAGRGLQLLFYSVGIGQISSEVPQNLSASRPQDRQFILSSKKLLLSDSGFYLCAWSSGIVNTEAFFGQGTRLTVV.

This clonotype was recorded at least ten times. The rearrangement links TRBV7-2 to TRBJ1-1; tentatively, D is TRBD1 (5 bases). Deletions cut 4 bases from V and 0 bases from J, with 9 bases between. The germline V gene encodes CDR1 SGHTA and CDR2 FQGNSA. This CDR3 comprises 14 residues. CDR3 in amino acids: CASSCGGMNTEAFF. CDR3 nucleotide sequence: TGTGCCAGCAGCTGCGGGGGTATGAACACTGAAGCTTTCTTT.

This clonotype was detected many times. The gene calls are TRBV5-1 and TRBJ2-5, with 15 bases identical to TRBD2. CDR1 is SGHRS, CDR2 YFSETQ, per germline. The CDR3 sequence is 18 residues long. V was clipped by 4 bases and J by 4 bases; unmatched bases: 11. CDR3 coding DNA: TGCGCCAGCAGCCCGAGGGGACTAGCGGGAGGTGCGGCAGAGACCCAGTACTTC. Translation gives CASSPRGLAGGAAETQYF.

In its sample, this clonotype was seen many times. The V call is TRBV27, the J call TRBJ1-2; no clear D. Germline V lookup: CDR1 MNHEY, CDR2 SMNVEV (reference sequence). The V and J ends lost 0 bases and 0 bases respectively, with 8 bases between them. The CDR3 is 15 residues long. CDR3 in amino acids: CASSLSAGANYGYTF. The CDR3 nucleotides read TGTGCCAGCAGTTTATCTGCGGGCGCTAACTATGGCTACACCTTC.

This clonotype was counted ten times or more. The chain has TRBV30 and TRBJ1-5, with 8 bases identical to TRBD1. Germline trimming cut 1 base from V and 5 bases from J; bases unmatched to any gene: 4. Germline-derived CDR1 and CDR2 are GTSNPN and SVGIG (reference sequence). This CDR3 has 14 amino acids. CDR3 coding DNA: TGTGCCTGGAGTGGCGACAGGGGTTATCAGCCCCAGCATTTT. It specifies CAWSGDRGYQPQHF.